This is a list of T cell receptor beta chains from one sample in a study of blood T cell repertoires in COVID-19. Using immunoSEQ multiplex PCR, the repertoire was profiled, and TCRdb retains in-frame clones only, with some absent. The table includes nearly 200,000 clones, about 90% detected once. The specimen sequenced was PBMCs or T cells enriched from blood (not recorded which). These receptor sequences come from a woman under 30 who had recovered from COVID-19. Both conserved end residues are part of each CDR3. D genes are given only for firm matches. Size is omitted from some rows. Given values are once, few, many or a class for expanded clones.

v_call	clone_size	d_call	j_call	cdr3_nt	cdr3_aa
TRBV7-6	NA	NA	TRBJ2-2	TGTGCCAGCAGCTTAGCCAGGGGCACCGGGGAGCTGTTTTTT	CASSLARGTGELFF
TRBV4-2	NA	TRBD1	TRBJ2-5	TGTGCCAGCAGTCCCGGGACAGGGAATATCCCTGAGACCCAGTACTTC	CASSPGTGNIPETQYF
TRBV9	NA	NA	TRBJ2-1	TGTGCCAGCAGCGTCAGTAGGGGTGAGCAGTTCTTC	CASSVSRGEQFF
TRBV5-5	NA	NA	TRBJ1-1	TGTGCCAGCAGCCTACAGGAGGGAAACACTGAAGCTTTCTTT	CASSLQEGNTEAFF
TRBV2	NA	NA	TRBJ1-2	TGTGCCAGCGTTTTGGGAGCTTTGAGACAATATGGCTACACCTTC	CASVLGALRQYGYTF
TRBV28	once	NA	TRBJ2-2	TGTGCCAGCAGGTCCCCCGGGGAAGCGACCACCGGGGAGCTGTTTTTT	CASRSPGEATTGELFF
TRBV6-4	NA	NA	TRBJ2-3	TGTGCCAGCAGTATCTATACAGATACGCAGTATTTT	CASSIYTDTQYF
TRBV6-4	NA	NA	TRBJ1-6	TGTGCCAGCAGTGACAGCCGAAATTCACCCCTCCACTTT	CASSDSRNSPLHF
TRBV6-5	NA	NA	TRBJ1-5	TGTGCCAGCGGCTGGAGGAGCAATCAGCCCCAGCATTTT	CASGWRSNQPQHF
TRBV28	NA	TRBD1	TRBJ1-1	TGTGCCAGCAGTTTATCAGGGGGCGTGGACACTGAAGCTTTCTTT	CASSLSGGVDTEAFF
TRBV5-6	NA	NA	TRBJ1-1	TGTGCCAGCAGCTCCCCGGGACAAAGGATTGCAGCTTTCTTT	CASSSPGQRIAAFF
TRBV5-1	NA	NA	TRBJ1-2	TGCGCCACCAAGCTTGATCCCGTAGGGGGTGGCTACACCTTC	CATKLDPVGGGYTF
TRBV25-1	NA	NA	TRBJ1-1	TGTGCCAGCAGTGTGGGCAGGGGCGAAGCTTTCTTT	CASSVGRGEAFF
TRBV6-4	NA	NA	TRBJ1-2	TGTGCCAGCAGTGACTCGAGCCGGGGGGGTGGCTACACCTTC	CASSDSSRGGGYTF
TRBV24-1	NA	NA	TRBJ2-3	TGTGCCACCAGTGATGATTACAGAGAACGCACAGATACGCAGTATTTT	CATSDDYRERTDTQYF
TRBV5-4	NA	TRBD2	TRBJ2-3	TGTGCCAGCACGGGGGGGGCAGATACGCAGTATTTT	CASTGGADTQYF
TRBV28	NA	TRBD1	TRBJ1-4	TGTGCCAGCAGTTTAAGGGACAGGAGATTCGAAAAACTGTTTTTT	CASSLRDRRFEKLFF
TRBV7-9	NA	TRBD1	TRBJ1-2	TGTGCCAGCAGCAATACACGACCCTCCGACAGGGGGGTAGAGGGCTACACCTTC	CASSNTRPSDRGVEGYTF
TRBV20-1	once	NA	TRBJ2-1	TGCAGTGCAATAACAGGGAGTGAGCAGTTCTTC	CSAITGSEQFF
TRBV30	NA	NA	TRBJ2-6	TGTGCCTGGAGTGTTGGCACGGGGGCCAACGTCCTGACTTTC	CAWSVGTGANVLTF
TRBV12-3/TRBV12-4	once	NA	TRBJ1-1	TGTGCCAGCAGTTTTGAGGGTCGGGCTTTCTTT	CASSFEGRAFF
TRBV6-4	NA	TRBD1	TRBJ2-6	TGTGCCAGCAGCCCTCACCGGACAGGGGCTGCCGGGGCCAACGTCCTGACTTTC	CASSPHRTGAAGANVLTF
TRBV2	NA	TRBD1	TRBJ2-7	TGTGCCAGCACCCCGACAGGGAGCGAGCAGTACTTC	CASTPTGSEQYF
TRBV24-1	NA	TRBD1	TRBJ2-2	TGTGCCACCAGTGATTTCCAGGGGGCCGGGGAGCTGTTTTTT	CATSDFQGAGELFF
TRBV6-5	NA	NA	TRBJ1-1	TGTGCCAGCACGGCCGGCCGAGGCGCTGAAGCTTTCTTT	CASTAGRGAEAFF
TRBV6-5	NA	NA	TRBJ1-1	TGTGCCAGCAGTTCCGGGGAGGCCACTGAAGCTTTCTTT	CASSSGEATEAFF
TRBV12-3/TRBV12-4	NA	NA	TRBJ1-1	TGTGCCAGCAGTCCGGTGAACACTGAAGCTTTCTTT	CASSPVNTEAFF
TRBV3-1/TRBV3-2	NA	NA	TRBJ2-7	TGTGCCAGCAGAGACGGGGGGCCGGGGTCCTACGAGCAGTACTTC	CASRDGGPGSYEQYF
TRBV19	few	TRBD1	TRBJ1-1	TGTGCCAGTAGTTTCGACCACAGGGGAAACACTGAAGCTTTCTTT	CASSFDHRGNTEAFF
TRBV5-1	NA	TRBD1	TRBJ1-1	TGCGCCAGCAGCTCGCAGGGGGCGAACACTGAAGCTTTCTTT	CASSSQGANTEAFF
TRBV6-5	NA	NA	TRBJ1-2	TGTGCCAGCAGTTCCGGGGACTCTAACTATGGCTACACCTTC	CASSSGDSNYGYTF
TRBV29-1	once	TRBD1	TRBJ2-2	TGCAGCGTTGGTCTAGACAGGGGGACCGGGGAGCTGTTTTTT	CSVGLDRGTGELFF
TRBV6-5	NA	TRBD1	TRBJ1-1	TGTGCCAGCAGTAGAACAGGGGAAGGGAACACTGAAGCTTTCTTT	CASSRTGEGNTEAFF
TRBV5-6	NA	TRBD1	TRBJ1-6	TGTGCCAGCAGCTTACGGGACAGAAATAATTCACCCCTCCACTTT	CASSLRDRNNSPLHF
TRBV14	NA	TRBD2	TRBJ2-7	TGTGCCAGCAAAGTAGCGGGGTCCTCCTACGAGCAGTACTTC	CASKVAGSSYEQYF
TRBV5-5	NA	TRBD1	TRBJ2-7	TGTGCCAGCAGCTTCGACAGGGTACCCCCTGACTCCGAGCAGTACTTC	CASSFDRVPPDSEQYF
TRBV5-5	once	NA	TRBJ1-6	TGTGCCAGCAGTACGGAGGTCTCCTATAATTCACCCCTCCACTTT	CASSTEVSYNSPLHF
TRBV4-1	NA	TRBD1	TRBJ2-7	TGCGCCAGCAGCCCTCGGACAGGTTACTCCTACGAGCAGTACTTC	CASSPRTGYSYEQYF
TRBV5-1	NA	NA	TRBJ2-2	TGCGCCAGCAGCTTGGCTGTCCGAGATAGTGGGGAGCTGTTTTTT	CASSLAVRDSGELFF
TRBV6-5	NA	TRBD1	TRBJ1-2	TGTGCCAGCAGTTACGGGACAGACAACTATGGCTACACCTTC	CASSYGTDNYGYTF
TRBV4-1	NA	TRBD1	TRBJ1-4	TGCGCCAGCAGCCAAAACAGGGGGCAGACTAATGAAAAACTGTTTTTT	CASSQNRGQTNEKLFF